The rows below give T cell receptor beta chains drawn from one sample of a study of T cell clonotyping in hematopoietic cell transplantation. Assay used: immunoSEQ multiplex PCR; TCRdb lists only in-frame clones, some missing. The data hold over 700 clones, with over 90% observed a single time. Sequenced material: peripheral blood mononuclear cells, taken 180 days after allogeneic stem cell transplant. The source is a male patient between 55 and 70 years old who had an allogeneic stem cell transplant from an unrelated donor, so T cells may come from the graft donor. Some clones in this sample may be carry-over from other donors' samples. Both conserved end residues are part of each CDR3. D genes are given only for firm matches. For some rows the clone size is stated as once, few or many, or as a class when expanded; others skip it.

>-|TRBV5-5|-|19|TRBJ2-1
TGTGCCAGCAGCCGGGACAGTCAGGGGGCTAGCGGCCCCGCCCATGAGCAGTTCTTC
CASSRDSQGASGPAHEQFF
>-|TRBV29-1|-|14|TRBJ2-7
TGCAGCGTGGGACCGGGACCGACACAAAGCGAGCAGTACTTC
CSVGPGPTQSEQYF
>-|TRBV21-1|once|14|TRBJ1-2
TGTGCCAGCAGGTGCTACAGAAAGACCTATGGCTACACCTTC
CASRCYRKTYGYTF
>-|TRBV7-9|-|12|TRBJ2-7
TGTGCCAGCAGCTCCTCGAGGGACGAGCAGTACTTC
CASSSSRDEQYF
>TRBD1|TRBV28|-|13|TRBJ2-5
TGTGCCAGCGGCTCGGGACAGCAAGAGACCCAGTACTTC
CASGSGQQETQYF
>TRBD2|TRBV30|-|13|TRBJ2-1
TGTGCCTGGGGACCCCTAGCGGACAATGAGCAGTTCTTC
CAWGPLADNEQFF
>-|TRBV30|-|12|TRBJ1-6
TGTGCCTGGAAACTGAATAATTCACCCCTCCACTTT
CAWKLNNSPLHF
>TRBD1|TRBV15|-|16|TRBJ2-2
TGTGCCACCAGCCTCCCCGGGACAGCCAACACCGGGGAGCTGTTTTTT
CATSLPGTANTGELFF
>-|TRBV7-8|few|15|TRBJ2-3
TGTGCCAGCAGCTACATCTCGGGCCCCACAGATACGCAGTATTTT
CASSYISGPTDTQYF
>TRBD1|TRBV29-1|-|13|TRBJ1-2
TGCAGCGTTGCAGGGGGCGGGAACTATGGCTACACCTTC
CSVAGGGNYGYTF
>-|TRBV29-1|-|14|TRBJ2-1
TGCAGCGTTGAAAGGGCGGTTGGAGTCAATGAGCAGTTCTTC
CSVERAVGVNEQFF
>TRBD2|TRBV9|once|17|TRBJ2-1
TGTGCCAGCAGCCCCCCCAGGACTAGCGGGAGGGCCAATGAGCAGTTCTTC
CASSPPRTSGRANEQFF